This TCR beta chain comes out of a study of T cell responses to AZD1222 COVID-19 vaccine. Profiling relied on immunoSEQ multiplex PCR, and the TCRdb table lists in-frame clones only, not all of them. The repertoire consists of roughly 120,000 clones, with approximately 83% occurring once and the leading ten covering approximately 1.7%. Worth noting for this clone: The antigen is unknown.

Deletions cut 5 bases from V and 0 bases from J, with 14 bases between. The CDR3 loop spans 15 amino acids. Germline lookup yields CDR1 SGHNT and CDR2 YENEEA. Study conclusions and caveats: The CD4 TCRs associated with vaccination extended across spike and predominated at 160-218 and 743-854. The donor cohort was predominantly white British with a female majority, and clonal diversity may have been underestimated.

The material was peripheral blood, obtained on day 0 of AZD1222 vaccination. This TCR derives from an adult in good health. The chain has TRBV11-3 and TRBJ2-7; no definite D call. This chain's CDR3 is CASSPLPYRSYEQYF. The CDR3 DNA follows: TGTGCCAGCAGCCCCCTCCCCTATCGCTCCTACGAGCAGTACTTC.